A single sample is the source of the 7 T cell receptor beta chains below, sequenced in a study of regulatory T cells in long-lasting Graves disease (dated by TCRdb to about 2021). The method behind the library was multiplex PCR. The instrument was an Illumina HiSeq 4000. iRepertoire HTBI primers and Arm-PCR amplification of CDR3 regions were used to construct TCR beta libraries. TCRdb ran its own pipeline on the public reads, namely fastp trimming at Q25 and MiXCR clone calling, and kept in-frame beta chains. Each entry is one CDR3 protein sequence, shown with its most common DNA and genes. The sample yields about 420,000 distinct CDR3 sequences; over 15% were counted once. 20% to 25% of the sample rests with the top ten. The time point label on this specimen signifies: newly diagnosed GD, antithyroid drugs for less than 3 months. RNA was extracted from PBMCs in TRIzol for both TCR sequencing and RNA sequencing.

The same data also contributed to another study, on T cells in Graves' hyperthyroidism and ophthalmopathy.

The input for sequencing was peripheral blood mononuclear cells (PBMCs), taken at new diagnosis, from a patient treated with antithyroid drugs. The source of these receptors is a woman younger than 30 with Graves disease. Donor details come from another sample of the same person, matched by shared clones.

This clonotype was detected ten times or more. The V and J genes are TRBV20-1 and TRBJ2-1, with 10 bases identical to TRBD2. The germline V gene encodes CDR1 DFQATT and CDR2 SNEGSKA (reference sequence). J was trimmed by 10 bases and V by 5 bases; bases with no gene match: 14. The CDR3 length is 15 residues. The CDR3 DNA sequence: TGCAGTGCTGAGGGTGAGCGGGAGGGCCCCGGGGAGCAGTTCTTC. Its protein product is CSAEGEREGPGEQFF.

This clonotype turned up a few times. The J gene is TRBJ2-7, the V gene TRBV28, with 10 bases fitting TRBD1. Germline CDR1 MDHEN, CDR2 SYDVKM. V gave up 6 bases and J gave up 5 bases; unmatched junction bases: 7. The CDR3 is 14 amino acids. CDR3 amino acids: CASRPTGGGNEQYF. CDR3 nucleotides: TGTGCCAGCAGACCGACAGGGGGCGGGAACGAGCAGTACTTC.

This clonotype was counted many times. The gene calls are TRBV7-8 and TRBJ2-3; 10 positions match TRBD2. The CDR3 is made up of 18 amino acids. CDR1 and CDR2 (germline): SGHVS, FQNEAQ. The junction had 13 bases not matched to a gene; V was cut back by 5 bases and J by 2 bases. The CDR3 DNA reads as TGTGCCAGCAGCCCTAGGGGGCCTAGCGGGAGACACACAGATACGCAGTATTTT. The encoded protein is CASSPRGPSGRHTDTQYF.

This clonotype has a handful of counts. V usage is TRBV7-9 and J usage is TRBJ1-4; possibly TRBD1 for D (5 bases). CDR3 length: 15 amino acids. Germline CDR1 reads SEHNR; CDR2 reads FQNEAQ (reference sequence). V gave up 5 bases and J gave up 7 bases, with 17 bases separating them. The CDR3 region has the DNA TGTGCCAGCAGCCCGGGACTCGTACGAGGTGAAAAACTGTTTTTT. This codes for CASSPGLVRGEKLFF.

The V and J genes are TRBV7-8 and TRBJ2-1, with 10 nucleotides matching TRBD2. The J call may not be correct, given that the DNA end is closer to TRBJ2-5. The germline CDR1 and CDR2 sequences are SGHVS and FQNEAQ. This CDR3 spans 15 amino acids. The DNA for the CDR3 is TGTGCCAGCAGCTTATCTAGCGGGAGTTCCGAGACCCAGTACTTC. Translated, it gives CASSLSSGSSETQYF.

This clonotype has only a few counts. This chain uses TRBV5-5 with TRBJ1-1; 11 nucleotides align to TRBD1. V was pared by 3 bases and J by 3 bases, with 1 base of the junction left unmatched. This CDR3 comprises 14 residues. Germline CDR1 SGHKS, CDR2 YYEKEE (reference sequence). The CDR3 loop reads CASSWTGGYTEAFF. In nucleotides, the CDR3 is TGTGCCAGCAGCTGGACAGGGGGCTACACTGAAGCTTTCTTT.

This clonotype was counted at least ten times. The chain has TRBV29-1 and TRBJ2-5; D possibly corresponds to TRBD1 (5 bases). Looked up from germline, CDR1 is SQVTM and CDR2 is ANQGSEA. The CDR3 contains 11 residues. The V end was cut by 8 bases, the J end by 5 bases, with 12 bases between. CDR3 sequence (DNA): TGCAGCCCCAGGGTGGACGAGACCCAGTACTTC. This translates into CSPRVDETQYF.